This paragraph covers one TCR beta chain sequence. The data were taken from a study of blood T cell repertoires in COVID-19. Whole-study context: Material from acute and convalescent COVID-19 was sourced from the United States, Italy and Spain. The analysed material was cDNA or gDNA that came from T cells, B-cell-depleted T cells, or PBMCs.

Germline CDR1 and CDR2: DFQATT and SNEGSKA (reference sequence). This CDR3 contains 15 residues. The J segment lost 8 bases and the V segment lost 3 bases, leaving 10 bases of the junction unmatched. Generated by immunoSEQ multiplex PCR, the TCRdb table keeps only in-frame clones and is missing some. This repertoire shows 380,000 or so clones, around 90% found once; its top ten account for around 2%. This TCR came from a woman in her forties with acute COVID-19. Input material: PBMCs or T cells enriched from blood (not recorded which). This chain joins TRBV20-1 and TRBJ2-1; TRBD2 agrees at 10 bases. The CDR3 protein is CSASRPAGGLYEQFF. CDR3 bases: TGCAGTGCTAGTCGCCCAGCGGGGGGGCTGTATGAGCAGTTCTTC.